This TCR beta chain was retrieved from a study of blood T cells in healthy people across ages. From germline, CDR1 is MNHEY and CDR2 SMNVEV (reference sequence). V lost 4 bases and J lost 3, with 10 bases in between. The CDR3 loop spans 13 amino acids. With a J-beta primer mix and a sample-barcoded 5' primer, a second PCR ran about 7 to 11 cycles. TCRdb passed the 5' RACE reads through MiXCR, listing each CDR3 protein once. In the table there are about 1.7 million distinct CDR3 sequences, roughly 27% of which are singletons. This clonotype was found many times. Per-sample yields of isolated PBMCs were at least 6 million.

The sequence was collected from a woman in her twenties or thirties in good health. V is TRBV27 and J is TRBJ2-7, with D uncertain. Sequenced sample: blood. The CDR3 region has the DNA TGTGCCAGCAGTTGGCGAACAAACTACGAGCAGTACTTC. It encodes CASSWRTNYEQYF.